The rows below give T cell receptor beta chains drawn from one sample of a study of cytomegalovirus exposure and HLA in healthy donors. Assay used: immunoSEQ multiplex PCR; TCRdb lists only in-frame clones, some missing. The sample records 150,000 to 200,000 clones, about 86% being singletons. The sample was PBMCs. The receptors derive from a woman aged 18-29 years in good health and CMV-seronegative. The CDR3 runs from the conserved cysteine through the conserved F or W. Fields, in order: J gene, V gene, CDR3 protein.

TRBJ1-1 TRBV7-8 CASSLARSEAFF
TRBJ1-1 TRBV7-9 CASSLPKGLRYTEAFF
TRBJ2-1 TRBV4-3 CASSQVGLAGVNEQFF
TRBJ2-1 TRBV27 CASSSGTGGFGGQFF
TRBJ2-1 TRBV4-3 CASSQDPGGPTDEQFF
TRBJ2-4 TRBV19 CASSIQGGIQYF
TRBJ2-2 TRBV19 CASSIIEGNTGELFF
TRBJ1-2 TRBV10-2 CASSESTGAYGYTF
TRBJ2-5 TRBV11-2 CASSPQGLAETETQYF
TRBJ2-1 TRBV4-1 CASSPGLAGGDNEQFF
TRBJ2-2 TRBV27 CASSWQGAYTGELFF
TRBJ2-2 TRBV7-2 CASSLRTSGGARTGELFF
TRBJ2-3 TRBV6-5 CASRTGGNTQYF
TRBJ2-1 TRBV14 CASSQELANEQFF
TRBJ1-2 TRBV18 CASSQIDRGNDKGYTF
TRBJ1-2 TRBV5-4 CASSPDTYGYTF
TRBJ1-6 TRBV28 CASIPGQFNSPLHF
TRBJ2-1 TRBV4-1 CASSQDFVVGRGRSNEQFF
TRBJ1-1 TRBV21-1 CASSKAREPGDTEAFF
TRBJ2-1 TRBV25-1 CASSDRGGENEQFF
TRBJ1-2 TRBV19 CASSIAGQGLAGYTF
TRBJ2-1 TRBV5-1 CASSLGGTAYNEQFF
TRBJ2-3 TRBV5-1 CASSPGTSGRVGGTDTQYF
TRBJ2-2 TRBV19 CASTSREGVTGELFF
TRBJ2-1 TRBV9 CASSAQTDSSYNEQFF
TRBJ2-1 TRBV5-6 CASSFLQRYNEQFF
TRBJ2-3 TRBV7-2 CASSYRGADTQYF
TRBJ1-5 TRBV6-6 CASSRDPYQPQHF
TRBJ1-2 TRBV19 CASSMGTGIYGYTF
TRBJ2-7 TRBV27 CASSFQGTYEQYF
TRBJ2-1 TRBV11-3 CASSRGLSNEQFF
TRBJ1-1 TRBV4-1 CASSQVQGTEAFF
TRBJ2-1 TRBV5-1 CASSLEAGSTYNEQFF
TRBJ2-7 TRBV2 CASGGQGGKLSYEQYF
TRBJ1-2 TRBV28 CASAALGQSYGYTF
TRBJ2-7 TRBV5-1 CASSLRTEGYEQYF
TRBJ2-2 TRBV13 CASSPRGQGTGELFF
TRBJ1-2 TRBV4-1 CASSQEFQEGGTGGYTF
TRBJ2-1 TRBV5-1 CASSLETGYNEQFF
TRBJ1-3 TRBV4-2 CASSQVGAPDLSGNTIYF
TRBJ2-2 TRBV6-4 CASRGTSSGELFF
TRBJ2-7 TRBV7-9 CASSLDATSVSYEQYF
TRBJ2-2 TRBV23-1 CASSQCVGAGELFF
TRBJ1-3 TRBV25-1 CASTLNTGSGNTIYF
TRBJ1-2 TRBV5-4 CASSSSFIGQVNGYTF
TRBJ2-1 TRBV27 CASSLSSRLSYNEQFF
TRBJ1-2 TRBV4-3 CASSQDLDGAPGGYTF
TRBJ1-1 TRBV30 CAYAGQGSTEAFF
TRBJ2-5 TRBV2 CASKPVWETQYF
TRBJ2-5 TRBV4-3 CASSQDPPTSGRETQYF
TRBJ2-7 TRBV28 CASSPRDLAYEQYF
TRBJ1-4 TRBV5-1 CASSYGQPNEKLFF
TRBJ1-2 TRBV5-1 CASSLGQGAVDYTF
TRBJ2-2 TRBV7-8 CASSWDRGSTGELFF